This record concerns one T cell receptor beta chain sequence. The sample comes from a study of CD8+ T cells in alopecia areata. Whole-study context: Affected scalp percentage gauged treated patients' severity.

As for treatment: oral pan-JAK inhibitor, 5-10 mg twice daily. CDR3 length: 14 amino acids. V lost 3 bases, J lost 2 bases, and 11 bases lay in between. Per the germline V gene, CDR1 is LNHDA and CDR2 is SQIVND (reference sequence). Extracted RNA was reverse transcribed, and the resulting cDNA served as sequencing template. Some clones are missing from TCRdb's copy, which holds only in-frame ones; the method was immunoSEQ multiplex PCR. The table has around 100,000 clones, approximately 54% seen once; the top ten hold 9% to 15%. The clonotype originates from a human donor with alopecia areata. V gene TRBV19 combines with J gene TRBJ2-7; D is possibly TRBD1 (6 bases). Material: CD8+ T cells sorted from blood, obtained at week 24, from a patient treated with tofacitinib. Here the CDR3 reads CASSMGDTTYEQYF. The CDR3 DNA reads TGTGCCAGTAGTATGGGGGACACTACCTACGAGCAGTACTTC.